This TCR beta chain was captured in a study of shared clonotypes between healthy human individuals. Findings and caveats of the study: Large depth notwithstanding, sorted-subset sequencing proved incomplete by rarefaction. Sampling included only blood; tissue repertoires likely differ.

Concerning this clone itself: Antigen unknown.

Template for every sorted-subset replicate PCR totaled 150 to 250 ng DNA, 30,000 to 35,000 T cell genomes. Data came from immunoSEQ multiplex PCR; TCRdb stores just in-frame clones and leaves some out. The sample lists roughly 1,000,000 clones; around 78% were seen once. In germline, CDR1 is MDHEN, CDR2 SYDVKM. The CDR3 totals 12 residues. The V gene lost 4 bases and the J gene lost 4 bases, with 5 bases spanning the gap. The specimen was memory CD4+ T cells from PBMCs. Sample subset: CD45RA-negative fraction. The chain recombines TRBV28 with TRBJ1-5; D uncertain. The receptor's source is a man younger than 30 in good health. Some clones in this sample may be carry-over from other donors' samples. CDR3 amino acids: CASSSTNQPQHF. The CDR3 coding sequence is TGTGCCAGCAGTTCGACTAATCAGCCCCAGCATTTT.